This T cell receptor beta chain is from a study of cytomegalovirus exposure and HLA in healthy donors. Overall study: Ancestry clustering placed more than 80% of over 300 genotyped donors in the Caucasian-associated cluster. Findings and caveats of the study: Earlier findings revealed that most TCR beta V segments proved productive either about 87% or about 30% of the time.

Participants comprised healthy donors of bone marrow. Germline loops: CDR1 MRHNA, CDR2 SNTAGT. With 6 bases clipped from V and 4 bases from J, the junction kept 3 bases outside the gene matches. This CDR3 comprises 15 residues. Primers for the PCR totalled 60 Vbeta and 13 Jbeta. Measured with immunoSEQ multiplex PCR; TCRdb has only the in-frame clones, and not every one. The sample contains about 220,000 clones, roughly 82% of which appear only once. About this clone itself: Its cognate antigen is unknown.

This TCR was sampled from a man aged 35-49 years in good health and CMV-seropositive. The sample comprised PBMCs. The rearrangement uses TRBV6-4 and TRBJ2-1; 13 nucleotides match TRBD2. The CDR3 reads CASRELAGGYNEQFF. The DNA for the CDR3 is TGTGCCAGCAGAGAACTAGCGGGAGGGTACAATGAGCAGTTCTTC.